The 3 T cell receptor beta chains given below trace back to one sample, sequenced in a study of CD8+ T cells in alopecia areata. Following extraction, RNA underwent reverse transcription to cDNA, which served as the sequencing template. Clones were read by immunoSEQ multiplex PCR, and TCRdb kept only the in-frame ones, dropping some. The sample yields about 120,000 clones, roughly 50% seen once. The sequences come from CD8+ T cells sorted from blood, collected at week 0. The source is a human donor with alopecia areata.

The chain uses TRBV6-5 and TRBJ1-2, with D hard to call. Trimming took 0 bases from V and 5 from J, leaving 13 bases between them. The CDR3 spans 15 residues. CDR1 is MNHEY and CDR2 is SVGAGI in the germline V gene. The CDR3 loop reads CASSYSPGVAYGYTF. Here the CDR3 DNA reads TGTGCCAGCAGTTACTCACCGGGAGTGGCTTATGGCTACACCTTC.

CDR3 nucleotide sequence: TGTGCCAGCAGTTTCGGGGGGGGTAGTGAAAAACTGTTTTTT. This translates into CASSFGGGSEKLFF. This chain uses TRBV27 with TRBJ1-4; a possible D gene is TRBD1 (5 bases). The V gene's germline CDR1 is MNHEY and CDR2 SMNVEV (reference sequence). This CDR3 is built from 14 residues. V was trimmed by 3 bases and J by 7 bases, leaving 12 bases between them.

The chain employs TRBV5-5 and TRBJ2-5, with D perhaps TRBD2 (6 bases). Germline CDR1 reads SGHKS; CDR2 reads YYEKEE (reference sequence). The germline V and J ends were trimmed by 5 bases and 5 bases, with 10 bases remaining between them. This CDR3 contains 12 residues. The CDR3 DNA is TGTGCCAGCAGGGAGCGGGTTGAGACCCAGTACTTC. This encodes CASRERVETQYF.